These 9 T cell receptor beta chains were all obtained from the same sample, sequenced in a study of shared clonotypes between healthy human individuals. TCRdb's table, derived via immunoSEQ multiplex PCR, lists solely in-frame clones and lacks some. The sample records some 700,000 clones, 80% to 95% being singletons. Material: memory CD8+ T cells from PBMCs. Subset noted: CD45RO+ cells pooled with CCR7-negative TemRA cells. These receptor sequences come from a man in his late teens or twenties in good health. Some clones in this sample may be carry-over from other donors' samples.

CDR3 DNA: TGTGCCAGCAGTTACTTAATTGGACAGGGGAATGGCTACACCTTC. It codes for CASSYLIGQGNGYTF. The chain combines TRBV6-6 with TRBJ1-2; 9 bases match TRBD1. The ends lost 1 base at V and 6 bases at J; junction bases unmatched: 6. The CDR3 consists of 15 residues. CDR1 MNHNY and CDR2 SVGAGI come from the germline V gene (reference sequence).

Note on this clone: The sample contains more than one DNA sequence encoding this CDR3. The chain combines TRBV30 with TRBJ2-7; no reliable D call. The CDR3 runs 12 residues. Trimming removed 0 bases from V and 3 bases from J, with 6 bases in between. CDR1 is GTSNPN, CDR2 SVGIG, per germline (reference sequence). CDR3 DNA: TGTGCCTGGAGTGTTGTCAGCTACGAGCAGTACTTC. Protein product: CAWSVVSYEQYF. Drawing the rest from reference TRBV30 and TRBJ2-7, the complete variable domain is SQTIHQWPATLVQPVGSPLSLECTVEGTSNPNLYWYRQAAGRGLQLLFYSVGIGQISSEVPQNLSASRPQDRQFILSSKKLLLSDSGFYLCAWSVVSYEQYFGPGTRLTVT.

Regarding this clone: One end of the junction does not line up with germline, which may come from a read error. CDR3 sequence reads: CATSGDRATYEQYF. The CDR3 region has the DNA TGTGCCACCAGCGGAGACAGGGCAACCTACGAGCAGTACTTC. The chain is built from TRBV15 and TRBJ2-7; 7 bases align to TRBD1. This CDR3 spans 14 amino acids. In germline, CDR1 is LNHNV, CDR2 YYDKDF (reference sequence).

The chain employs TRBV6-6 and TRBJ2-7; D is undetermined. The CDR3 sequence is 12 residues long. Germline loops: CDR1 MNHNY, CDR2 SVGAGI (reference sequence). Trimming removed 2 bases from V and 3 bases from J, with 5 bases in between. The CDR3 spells CASSYANYEQYF. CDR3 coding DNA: TGTGCCAGCAGTTACGCCAACTACGAGCAGTACTTC.

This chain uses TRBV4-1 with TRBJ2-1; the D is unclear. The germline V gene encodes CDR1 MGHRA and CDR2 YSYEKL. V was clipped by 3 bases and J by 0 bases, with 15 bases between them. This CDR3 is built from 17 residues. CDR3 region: CASSQPGAKSSYNEQFF. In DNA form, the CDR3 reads TGCGCCAGCAGCCAGCCGGGCGCCAAGAGCTCCTACAATGAGCAGTTCTTC.

CDR3 bases: TGTGCCAGCAGTTTTTTCTTCGGGGGAGGGGTCAATGGCTACACCTTC. It translates to CASSFFFGGGVNGYTF. The V gene is TRBV28, the J gene TRBJ1-2, with D maybe TRBD1 (5 bases). The germline V and J ends were trimmed by 3 bases and 6 bases, with 20 bases remaining between them. Germline CDR1 MDHEN, CDR2 SYDVKM. CDR3 length equals 16 residues.

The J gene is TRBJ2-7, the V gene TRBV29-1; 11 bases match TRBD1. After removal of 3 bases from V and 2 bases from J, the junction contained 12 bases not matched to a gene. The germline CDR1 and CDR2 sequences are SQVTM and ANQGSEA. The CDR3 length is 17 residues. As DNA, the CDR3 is TGCAGCGTTGAGGGCGGGTTTGGGGGACAGGGGGCCTACGAGCAGTACTTC. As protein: CSVEGGFGGQGAYEQYF.

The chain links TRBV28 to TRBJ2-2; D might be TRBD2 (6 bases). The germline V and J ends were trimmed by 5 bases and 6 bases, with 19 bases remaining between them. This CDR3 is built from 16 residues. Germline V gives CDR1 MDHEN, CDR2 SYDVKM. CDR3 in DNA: TGTGCCAGCAGTGCCCCCACAGCACGGAGGGCCGGGGAGCTGTTTTTT. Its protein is CASSAPTARRAGELFF.

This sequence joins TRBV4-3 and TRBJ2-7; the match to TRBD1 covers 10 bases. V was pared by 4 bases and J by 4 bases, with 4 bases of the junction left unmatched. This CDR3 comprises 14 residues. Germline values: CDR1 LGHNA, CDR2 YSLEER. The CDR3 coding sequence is TGCGCCAGCAGCCCGGGGACAGGGGTGTACGAGCAGTACTTC. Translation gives CASSPGTGVYEQYF.